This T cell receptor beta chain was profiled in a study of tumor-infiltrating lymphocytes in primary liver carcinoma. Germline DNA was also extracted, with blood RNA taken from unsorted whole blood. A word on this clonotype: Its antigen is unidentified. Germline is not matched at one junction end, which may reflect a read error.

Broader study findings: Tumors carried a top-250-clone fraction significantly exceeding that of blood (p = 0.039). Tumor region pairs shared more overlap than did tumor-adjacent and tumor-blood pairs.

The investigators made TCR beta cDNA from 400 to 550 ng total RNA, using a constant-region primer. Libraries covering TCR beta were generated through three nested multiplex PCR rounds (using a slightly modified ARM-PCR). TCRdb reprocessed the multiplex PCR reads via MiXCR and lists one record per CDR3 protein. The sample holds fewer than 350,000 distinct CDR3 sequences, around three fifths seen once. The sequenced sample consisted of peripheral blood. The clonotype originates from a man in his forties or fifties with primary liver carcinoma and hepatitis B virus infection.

The CDR3 protein is CAGSERLAGSYDEQFF. The CDR3 DNA reads TGTGCCGGCAGTGAGCGTTTAGCGGGCTCCTACGATGAGCAGTTCTTC. The V call is TRBV6-1, the J call TRBJ2-1, with 7 bases fitting TRBD2. From germline, CDR1 is MNHNS and CDR2 SASEGT. The CDR3 contains 16 residues.